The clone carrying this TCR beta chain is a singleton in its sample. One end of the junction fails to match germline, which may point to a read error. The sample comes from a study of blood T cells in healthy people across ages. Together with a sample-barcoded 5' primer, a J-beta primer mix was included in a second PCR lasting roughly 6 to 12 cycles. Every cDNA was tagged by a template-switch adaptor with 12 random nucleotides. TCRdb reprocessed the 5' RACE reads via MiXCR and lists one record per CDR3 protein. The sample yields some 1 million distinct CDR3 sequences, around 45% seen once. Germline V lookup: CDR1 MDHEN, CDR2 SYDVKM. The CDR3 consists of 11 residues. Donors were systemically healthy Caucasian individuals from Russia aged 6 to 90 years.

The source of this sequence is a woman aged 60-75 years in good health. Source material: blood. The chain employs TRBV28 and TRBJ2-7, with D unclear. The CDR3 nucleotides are TGTGTCAGCAGTTTAACCCGTGAGCAGTACTTC. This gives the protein CVSSLTREQYF.